The entry below describes one TCR beta chain. Trimming removed 0 bases from V and 0 bases from J, with 9 bases in between. Germline loops: CDR1 SEHNR, CDR2 FQNEAQ (reference sequence). CDR3 length equals 16 residues. These data come from a study of blood T cell repertoires in COVID-19. About the study: The United States, Italy and Spain were the sources of the acute and convalescent COVID-19 samples. PBMCs, B-cell-depleted T cells, or T cells were the source of the cDNA or gDNA that made up the material.

Original methodology: Reference gene primer amplification gave estimated nucleated cell counts. Only in-frame clones appear in the TCRdb table, and some are missing; sequencing was by immunoSEQ multiplex PCR. Clone size and V and J calls were adopted from that table, with D and trimming inferred from the DNA. The sample records 200,000 or so clones, almost 85% being singletons. This chain links TRBV7-9 with TRBJ1-3; no definite D call. The material sequenced was peripheral blood. The receptor was derived from a woman in her 70s with active or convalescent COVID-19. In nucleotides, the CDR3 is TGTGCCAGCAGCTTAGCGGGAGGCCTCTCTGGAAACACCATATATTTT. Protein: CASSLAGGLSGNTIYF.